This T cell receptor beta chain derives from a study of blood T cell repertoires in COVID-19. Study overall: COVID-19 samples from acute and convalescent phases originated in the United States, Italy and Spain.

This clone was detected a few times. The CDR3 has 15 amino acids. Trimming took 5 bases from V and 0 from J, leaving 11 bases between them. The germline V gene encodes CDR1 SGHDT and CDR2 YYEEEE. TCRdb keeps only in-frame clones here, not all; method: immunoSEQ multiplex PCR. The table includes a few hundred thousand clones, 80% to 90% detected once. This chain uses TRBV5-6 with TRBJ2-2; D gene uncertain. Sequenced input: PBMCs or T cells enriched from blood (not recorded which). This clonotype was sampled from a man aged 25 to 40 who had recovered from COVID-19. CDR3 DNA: TGTGCCAGCAGTCGTCCGGGTTCGAACACCGGGGAGCTGTTTTTT. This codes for CASSRPGSNTGELFF.